Listed here is a single T cell receptor beta chain. Its antigen remains unknown. The entry originates in a study of cytomegalovirus exposure and HLA in healthy donors. Study-level points and caveats: Cytomegalovirus-associated status was assigned to approximately 160 TCR beta chains. Presence/absence analyses took donor sequencing depth as roughly uniform. Being indistinguishable, some V segments were excluded, TRBV6-2 and TRBV6-3 among them. Most subjects' HLA-A and HLA-B alleles were reportedly predicted from TCR beta sequences.

This PCR relied on a set of 60 Vbeta primers and 13 Jbeta primers. Some clones are missing from TCRdb's copy, which holds only in-frame ones; the method was immunoSEQ multiplex PCR. Of 160,000 or so clones detected, 65% to 85% appear once; the ten largest clones hold around 6.7%. The CDR3 is 15 residues long. The germline CDR1 and CDR2 sequences are LGHNA and YSLEER. V gave up 0 bases and J gave up 6 bases; unmatched junction bases: 6. The sequenced material came from PBMCs. The chain uses TRBV4-3 and TRBJ1-2; the match to TRBD1 covers 8 bases. This receptor was obtained from a woman in her 30s in good health and CMV-seropositive. CDR3 DNA: TGCGCCAGCAGCCAAGATTGGAACAGGGGGGATGGCTACACCTTC. Translated, it gives CASSQDWNRGDGYTF.